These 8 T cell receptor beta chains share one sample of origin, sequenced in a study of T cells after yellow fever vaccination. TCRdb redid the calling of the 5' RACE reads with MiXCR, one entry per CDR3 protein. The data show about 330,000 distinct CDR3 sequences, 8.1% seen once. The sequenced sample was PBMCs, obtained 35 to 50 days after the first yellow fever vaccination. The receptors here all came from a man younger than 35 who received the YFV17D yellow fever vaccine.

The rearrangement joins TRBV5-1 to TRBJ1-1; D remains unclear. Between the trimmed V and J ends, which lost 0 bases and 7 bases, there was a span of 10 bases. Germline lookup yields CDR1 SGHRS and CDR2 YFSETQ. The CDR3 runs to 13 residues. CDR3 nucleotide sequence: TGCGCCAGCAGCTTGGGGGCGCAAGATGAAGCTTTCTTT. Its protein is CASSLGAQDEAFF.

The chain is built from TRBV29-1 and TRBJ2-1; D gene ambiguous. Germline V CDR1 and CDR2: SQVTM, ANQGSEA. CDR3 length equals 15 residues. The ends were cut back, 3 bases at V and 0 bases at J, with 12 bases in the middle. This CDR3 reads CSVEVTASSYNEQFF. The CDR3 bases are TGCAGCGTTGAGGTGACTGCTAGCTCCTACAATGAGCAGTTCTTC.

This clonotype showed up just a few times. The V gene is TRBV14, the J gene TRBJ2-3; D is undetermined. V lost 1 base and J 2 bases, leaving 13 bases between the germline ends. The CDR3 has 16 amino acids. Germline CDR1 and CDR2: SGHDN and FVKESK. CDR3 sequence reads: CASSQVVQAATDTQYF. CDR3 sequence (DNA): TGTGCCAGCAGCCAAGTAGTCCAGGCCGCCACAGATACGCAGTATTTT.

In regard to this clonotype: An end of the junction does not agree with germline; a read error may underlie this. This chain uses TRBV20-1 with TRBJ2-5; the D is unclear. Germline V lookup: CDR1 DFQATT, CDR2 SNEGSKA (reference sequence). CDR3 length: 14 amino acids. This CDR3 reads CCANPRTSQETQYF. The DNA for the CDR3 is TGCTGTGCCAATCCACGGACCAGCCAAGAGACCCAGTACTTC.

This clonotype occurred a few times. As DNA, the CDR3 is TGTGCCAGCAGACTACAGGGGGGGAACACTGAAGCTTTCTTT. It encodes CASRLQGGNTEAFF. The V call is TRBV12-3 or TRBV12-4, the J call TRBJ1-1, with 8 bases fitting TRBD1. Trimming removed 6 bases from V and 1 base from J; junction bases left unmatched: 4. The CDR3 extends over 14 amino acids.

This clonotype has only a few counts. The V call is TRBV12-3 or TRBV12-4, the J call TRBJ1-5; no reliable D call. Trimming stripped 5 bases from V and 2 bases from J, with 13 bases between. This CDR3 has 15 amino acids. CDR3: CASSPSWEGNQPQHF. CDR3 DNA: TGTGCCAGCAGTCCCTCATGGGAGGGCAATCAGCCCCAGCATTTT.

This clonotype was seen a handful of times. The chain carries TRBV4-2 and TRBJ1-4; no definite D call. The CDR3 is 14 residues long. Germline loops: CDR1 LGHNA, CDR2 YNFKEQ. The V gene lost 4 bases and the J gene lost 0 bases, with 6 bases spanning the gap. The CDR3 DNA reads TGTGCCAGCAGCCCCCAGGCAACTAATGAAAAACTGTTTTTT. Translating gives CASSPQATNEKLFF.

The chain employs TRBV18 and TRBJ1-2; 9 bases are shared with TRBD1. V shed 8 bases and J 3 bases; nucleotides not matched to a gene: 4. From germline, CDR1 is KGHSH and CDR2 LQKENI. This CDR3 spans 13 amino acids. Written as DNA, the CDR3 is TGTGCCAGCGGTCGACAGGGGGACTATGGCTACACCTTC. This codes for CASGRQGDYGYTF.